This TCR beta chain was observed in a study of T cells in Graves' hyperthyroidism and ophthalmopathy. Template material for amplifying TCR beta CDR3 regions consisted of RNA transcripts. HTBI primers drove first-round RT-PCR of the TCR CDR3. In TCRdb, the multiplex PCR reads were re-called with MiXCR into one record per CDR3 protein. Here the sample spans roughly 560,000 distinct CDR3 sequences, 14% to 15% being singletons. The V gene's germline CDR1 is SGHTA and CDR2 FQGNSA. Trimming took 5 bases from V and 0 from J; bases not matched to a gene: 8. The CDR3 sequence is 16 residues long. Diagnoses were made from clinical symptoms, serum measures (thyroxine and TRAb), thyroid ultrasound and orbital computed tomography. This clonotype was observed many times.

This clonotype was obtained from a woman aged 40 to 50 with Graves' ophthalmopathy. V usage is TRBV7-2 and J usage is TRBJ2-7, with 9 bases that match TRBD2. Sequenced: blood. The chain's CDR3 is CASSPGTSWSSYEQYF. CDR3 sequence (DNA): TGTGCCAGCAGCCCCGGGACTAGCTGGAGCTCCTACGAGCAGTACTTC. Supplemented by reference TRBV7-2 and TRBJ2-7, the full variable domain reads GAGVSQSPSNKVTEKGKDVELRCDPISGHTALYWYRQSLGQGLEFLIYFQGNSAPDKSGLPSDRFSAERTGGSVSTLTIQRTQQEDSAVYLCASSPGTSWSSYEQYFGPGTRLTVT.